The T cell receptor beta chain under discussion was sequenced for a study of blood T cells in healthy people across ages. Those donating, healthy Caucasian individuals from Russia, were aged roughly 6 to 100. Sample-barcoded 5' priming and a J-beta primer mix drove a second PCR of roughly 6 to 12 cycles. The template-switch adaptor, which had 12 random nucleotides, put a tag on each cDNA molecule. TCRdb analysed the 5' RACE reads with MiXCR anew, one entry per CDR3 protein. Seen here are some 700,000 distinct CDR3 sequences, 22% observed once, and the top ten hold roughly 22%. This CDR3 is 15 amino acids long. Germline V gives CDR1 MNHEY, CDR2 SVGEGT. Trimming removed 0 bases at V and 0 bases at J, with 6 bases between.

The receptor's source is a man aged 65-85 years in good health. Sequencing used blood. The chain links TRBV6-2 or TRBV6-3 to TRBJ2-1, with unresolved D. As DNA, the CDR3 is TGTGCCAGCAGTTACTCGTTTCCCTCCTACAATGAGCAGTTCTTC. Its translation: CASSYSFPSYNEQFF.